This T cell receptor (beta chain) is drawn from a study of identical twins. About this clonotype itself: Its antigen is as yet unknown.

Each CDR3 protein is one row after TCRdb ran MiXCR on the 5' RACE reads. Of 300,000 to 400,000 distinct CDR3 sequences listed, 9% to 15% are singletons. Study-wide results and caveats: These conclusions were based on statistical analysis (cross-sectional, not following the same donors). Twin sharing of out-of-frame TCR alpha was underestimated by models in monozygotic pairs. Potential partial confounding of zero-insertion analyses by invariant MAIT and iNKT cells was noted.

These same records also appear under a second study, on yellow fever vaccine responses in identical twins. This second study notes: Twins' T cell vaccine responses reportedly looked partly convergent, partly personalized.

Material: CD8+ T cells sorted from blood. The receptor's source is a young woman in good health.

DNA of the CDR3: TGCGCCAGCAGCCAAGATACTGGGAGGGGCCTCCAAGAGACCCAGTACTTC. It translates to CASSQDTGRGLQETQYF. The rearrangement links TRBV4-1 to TRBJ2-5, with 7 bases that match TRBD2. CDR3 length: 17 amino acids. J gave up 1 base and V 0 bases, and 8 bases lay outside the gene matches. Germline V gene sequence: CDR1 MGHRA, CDR2 YSYEKL.